The rows below give T cell receptor beta chains drawn from one sample of a study of PD-L1 blockade in urothelial cancer. TCRdb keeps only in-frame clones here, not all; method: immunoSEQ multiplex PCR. The profile shows about 52,000 clones, nearly 85% of them singletons. This material consisted of PBMCs, taken around atezolizumab (anti-PD-L1) treatment. The source of these receptors is a middle-aged man with urothelial cancer. The CDR3 runs from the conserved cysteine through the conserved F or W. Clone sizes are given selectively: once, few, many, or a class where the clone is expanded.

clone size | V gene | CDR3 protein
NA | TRBV5-4 | CASSLYGVSGELFF
NA | TRBV27 | CASSPDRLGNTEAFF
NA | TRBV7-8 | CASSLGATGKAFF
NA | TRBV13 | CASSSSAGRGEAFF
NA | TRBV29-1 | CSVQGSGNTIYF
medium-sized | TRBV2 | CASSERTGAHEQYF
NA | TRBV6-5 | CASSTDRDQPQHF
NA | TRBV7-2 | CASSLSVSTTYEQYF
NA | TRBV7-8 | CASRSSRVRITEAFF
NA | TRBV19 | CASSPGGGRISYEQYF
NA | TRBV6-1 | CASSKGWTGYQETQYF
NA | TRBV4-1 | CASSQTTGEYYEQYF
NA | TRBV2 | CASSILTSGNKGQFF
NA | TRBV7-9 | CASSPDYEQYF
NA | TRBV4-1 | CASSQTLSRLTEAFF
NA | TRBV5-1 | CASSLDGVNTEAFF
NA | TRBV5-6 | CASSPLTSGRAYNEQFF
NA | TRBV5-6 | CASSFPSQNIQYF
few | TRBV28 | CASSSPRGQGVREQYF
NA | TRBV5-1 | CASSRGRDSFEETQYF
NA | TRBV18 | CASSDQLAGSDTQYF
NA | TRBV13 | CASSSRGQPYEQYF
few | TRBV28 | CASSQFYGRGQETQYF
NA | TRBV4-1 | CASSRGLAFSGANVLTF
once | TRBV14 | CASSQYSGTVPGELFF
NA | TRBV1 | CTSSQDYAGGIAEAFF
few | TRBV6-1 | CASSEGVWREDGYTF
NA | TRBV28 | CASSWGTGVQETQYF
NA | TRBV9 | CASSAGLAGSQETQYF
NA | TRBV11-3 | CASSLKTGTSEQYF
NA | TRBV28 | CASSLQGASGNTIYF
NA | TRBV6-6 | CASSTSGTSGYEQYF
NA | TRBV27 | CASSLGALSPLNQPQHF
NA | TRBV7-2 | CASSLGGRRETQYF
NA | TRBV6-5 | CATLNRAKNIQYF
NA | TRBV9 | CASSILAGTSGEQYF
NA | TRBV11-2 | CASSPGAGAGGELFF
NA | TRBV29-1 | CSARGDGELFF
NA | TRBV28 | CASSFRPTANYGYTF
NA | TRBV5-1 | CASSFTTGNYEQYF
few | TRBV5-5 | CASRDRENTEAFF
NA | TRBV28 | CASSFGSQPQHF
NA | TRBV4-1 | CASSHMTSGRAEQFF
NA | TRBV7-3 | CASIPSEAHFYEQYF
NA | TRBV5-4 | CASSPSGRGANEQFF
NA | TRBV6-5 | CASSRQGGQPQHF